This TCR beta chain is from a study of CD8 T cells in Susac syndrome. Broader study findings: The study's TCR sequencing and HLA analysis covered a relatively small number of individuals, and the study acknowledged this.

Germline CDR1 SEHNR, CDR2 FQNEAQ (reference sequence). CDR3 length equals 14 residues. With 1 base clipped from V and 6 bases from J, the junction kept 2 bases outside the gene matches. Reverse transcription of about 0.45 to 1 ug RNA was carried out with random hexamers. The amplification used immunoSEQ multiplex PCR on TCR beta CDR3; it spanned 54 Vbeta and 13 Jbeta. Via MiXCR, TCRdb re-called the immunoSEQ multiplex PCR reads, giving one row per CDR3 protein. The sample holds around 130,000 distinct CDR3 sequences; about 95% are singletons and the top ten take more than 0.09%. Comments on this clonotype: Its specificity is not known.

J is TRBJ1-4 and V is TRBV7-9, with 7 nucleotides matching TRBD1. Sequenced sample: CD4+ T cells from PBMCs. The receptor's source is a human donor in good health. CDR3 region: CASSLVGGDEKLFF. In DNA form, the CDR3 reads TGTGCCAGCAGCTTAGTAGGGGGCGATGAAAAACTGTTTTTT.